The 9 T cell receptor beta chains below all came from one sample that was sequenced in a study of blood T cell repertoires in COVID-19. Profiled with immunoSEQ multiplex PCR; TCRdb holds only in-frame clones, not every one. Altogether under 200,000 clones are present, approximately 85% being singletons, with the ten largest covering 2.5% to 3%. Source material: peripheral blood. These receptors came from a woman at least 80 years old with COVID-19, enrolled during active disease.

The chain joins TRBV2 to TRBJ1-5; 7 bases align to TRBD1. With V trimmed by 8 bases and J by 3 bases, 13 bases remained unmatched. The germline gives CDR1 SNHLY, CDR2 FYNNEI. The CDR3 consists of 16 residues. The CDR3 bases are TGTGCCAGCTCAGGGGGAGATTGGAGGACCAATCAGCCCCAGCATTTT. It codes for CASSGGDWRTNQPQHF. The full variable domain, with the rest looked up from reference TRBV2 and TRBJ1-5, is EPEVTQTPSHQVTQMGQEVILRCVPISNHLYFYWYRQILGQKVEFLVSFYNNEISEKSEIFDDQFSVERPDGSNFTLKIRSTKLEDSAMYFCASSGGDWRTNQPQHFGDGTRLSIL.

J is TRBJ2-5 and V is TRBV27; D call uncertain. The CDR3 has 12 residues. The V gene lost 5 bases and the J gene lost 1 base, with 5 bases spanning the gap. Germline CDR1 and CDR2: MNHEY and SMNVEV (reference sequence). CDR3 in amino acids: CASSPVQETQYF. For the CDR3, the DNA is TGTGCCAGCAGTCCCGTCCAAGAGACCCAGTACTTC.

V and J are TRBV29-1 and TRBJ1-2; D unclear. This CDR3 is 13 amino acids long. The V end was cut by 6 bases, the J end by 4 bases, with 15 bases between. CDR1 is SQVTM, CDR2 ANQGSEA, per germline. This chain's CDR3 is CSVFQVVSYGYTF. For the CDR3, the DNA is TGCAGCGTCTTTCAAGTGGTGAGCTATGGCTACACCTTC.

This clone was seen once. This chain connects TRBV18 to TRBJ2-5; 7 nucleotides line up with TRBD2. Germline V CDR1 and CDR2: KGHSH, LQKENI. The CDR3 is 15 residues long. J gave up 2 bases and V 1 base, and 4 bases lay outside the gene matches. CDR3 bases: TGTGCCAGCTCACCACAGACAGCGGGGCAAGAGACCCAGTACTTC. Translating gives CASSPQTAGQETQYF.

The chain joins TRBV21-1 to TRBJ1-6; the DNA was not compared with TRBD1, the D call given in the table. TRBV21-1 is flagged as a pseudogene. This CDR3 has 16 residues. CDR3: CASSLPDRFGFSPLHF. For the CDR3, the DNA is TGTGCCAGCAGCCTCCCCGACAGGTTCGGCTTTTCACCCCTCCACTTT.

The chain joins TRBV6-5 to TRBJ2-7; the D is unclear. The germline V and J ends were trimmed by 0 bases and 6 bases, with 12 bases remaining between them. Germline V gives CDR1 MNHEY, CDR2 SVGAGI. The CDR3 totals 14 residues. CDR3 protein: CASSYSTFSSEQYF. CDR3 DNA: TGTGCCAGCAGTTACTCGACTTTTTCAAGCGAGCAGTACTTC.

CDR3 sequence: CASSQDGAGLYNSPLHF. As DNA, the CDR3 is TGTGCCAGCAGCCAAGATGGGGCAGGGCTGTATAATTCACCCCTCCACTTT. This chain uses TRBV3-1 (or the pseudogene TRBV3-2) with TRBJ1-6; tentatively, D is TRBD1 (5 bases). The CDR3 is 17 residues long. V was trimmed by 0 bases and J by 4 bases, leaving 13 bases between them. Germline V gene lookup returns CDR1 LGHDT and CDR2 YNNKEL (reference sequence).

The genes are TRBV2 and TRBJ1-4; D not resolved. The CDR3 loop spans 14 amino acids. The V end was cut by 0 bases, the J end by 7 bases, with 9 bases between. Germline values: CDR1 SNHLY, CDR2 FYNNEI. CDR3 residues: CASSEALRGEKLFF. DNA of the CDR3: TGTGCCAGCAGTGAAGCGCTTCGGGGTGAAAAACTGTTTTTT. The full variable domain, in which reference TRBV2 and TRBJ1-4 provide the parts outside the CDR3, is EPEVTQTPSHQVTQMGQEVILRCVPISNHLYFYWYRQILGQKVEFLVSFYNNEISEKSEIFDDQFSVERPDGSNFTLKIRSTKLEDSAMYFCASSEALRGEKLFFGSGTQLSVL.

In DNA form, the CDR3 reads TGTGCCAGCAGCCCTCACGGGACAGGCACCACAGATACGCAGTATTTT. The encoded protein is CASSPHGTGTTDTQYF. The chain uses TRBV21-1 and TRBJ2-3; the listed D gene, TRBD1, was not tested against the DNA. TRBV21-1 is assigned pseudogene status. CDR3 length: 16 residues.